The rows below give T cell receptor beta chains drawn from one sample of a study of T cells in Graves' hyperthyroidism and ophthalmopathy. TCRdb re-derived calls from the multiplex PCR reads in MiXCR, one entry per CDR3 protein. The sample has about 500,000 distinct CDR3 sequences; roughly 15% are singletons. Input material: blood. The source of these receptors is a woman aged 25 to 39 with Graves' ophthalmopathy. The CDR3 runs from the conserved cysteine through the conserved F or W. Each record gives: D gene, J gene, clone size, V gene, CDR3 DNA, CDR3 protein. A D gene is named only where the DNA matches it firmly. Clone size is shown for a subset of rows, as once, few, many or a class of expanded clone.

>TRBD2|TRBJ2-3|few|TRBV19
TGTGCCAGTAGTATTACAAGGACTAGCGGGGGAAGCGAGGATACGCAGTATTTT
CASSITRTSGGSEDTQYF
>TRBD1|TRBJ2-7|-|TRBV30
TGTGCCTGGAGTGAGACAGGGGGCGAGCAGTACTTC
CAWSETGGEQYF
>TRBD2|TRBJ2-1|few|TRBV5-4
TGTGCCAGCGAAGAAAGCGGGACCTACAATGAGCAGTTCTTC
CASEESGTYNEQFF
>-|TRBJ2-3|once|TRBV30
TGTGCCTGGAAGAGTGGAGGAGATACGCAGTATTTT
CAWKSGGDTQYF
>-|TRBJ2-7|many|TRBV2
TGTGCCAGCAGTTCCGGACCAGCCCTAGAGCAGTACTTC
CASSSGPALEQYF
>-|TRBJ1-2|-|TRBV6-5
TGTGCCAGCAGTCTAGTCGAGGGCGGGGATGGCTACACCTTC
CASSLVEGGDGYTF
>-|TRBJ2-1|-|TRBV14
TGTGCCAGCAGCCAAGATTTTGGGACCTACAATGAGCAGTTCTTC
CASSQDFGTYNEQFF
>TRBD1|TRBJ1-5|-|TRBV6-2/TRBV6-3
TGTGCGGCGCAGACGGGGACAGCCCTAAATCAGCCCCAGCATTTT
CAAQTGTALNQPQHF
>TRBD2|TRBJ2-2|few|TRBV30
TGTGCCTGGACCCTAGCGGGGGCAACCGGGGAGCTGTTTTTT
CAWTLAGATGELFF
>TRBD2|TRBJ2-1|many|TRBV20-1
TGCAGTGCTAGGAGTCTAGCGGGAGTTATCGGTGAGCAGTTCTTC
CSARSLAGVIGEQFF
>-|TRBJ2-1|many|TRBV7-2
TGTGCCAGCAGCTTAGTGTCGGCGGGCGGGAACAATGAGCAGTTCTTC
CASSLVSAGGNNEQFF
>-|TRBJ2-5|few|TRBV19
TGTGCCAGTAGCCCAGACAGAAGAGGCCAAGAGACCCAGTACTTC
CASSPDRRGQETQYF
>-|TRBJ2-3|few|TRBV19
TGTGCCAGTAGTATACCGGGGTTCAGCACAGATACGCAGTATTTT
CASSIPGFSTDTQYF
>-|TRBJ2-7|-|TRBV20-1
TGCAGTGCTAGGAGCTCTTACACTAGTAATCCCTACGAGCAGTACTTC
CSARSSYTSNPYEQYF
>-|TRBJ1-3|-|TRBV6-5
TGTGCCAGCAGTTACAACAACGGAAACACCATATATTTT
CASSYNNGNTIYF
>-|TRBJ2-5|many|TRBV18
TGTGCCAGCTCACCACGTTATCCCGAGGAGACCCAGTACTTC
CASSPRYPEETQYF
>-|TRBJ2-1|many|TRBV12-5
TGTGCTAGTGGTTTGTCTTCTCGCGATGAGCAGTTCTTC
CASGLSSRDEQFF
>-|TRBJ2-2|-|TRBV6-2/TRBV6-3
TGTGCCAGCAGATACTCACTAGCTTCTATCACCGGGGAGCTGTTTTTT
CASRYSLASITGELFF
>-|TRBJ1-2|-|TRBV5-1
TGCGCCAGCAGCCGGGACTCTCTAGATGGCTACACCTTC
CASSRDSLDGYTF
>TRBD1|TRBJ1-2|many|TRBV6-1
TGTGCCAGCAGTGGAGGGGGGACAGGGGGCGCGAGGGGCAACGGCTACACCTTC
CASSGGGTGGARGNGYTF
>-|TRBJ2-3|many|TRBV18
TGTGCCAGCTCAGAATTCGATACGCAGTATTTT
CASSEFDTQYF
>-|TRBJ2-5|-|TRBV27
TGTGCCAGCAGGATGCTCTTGGGAGAGACCCAGTACTTC
CASRMLLGETQYF
>TRBD1|TRBJ2-2|-|TRBV9
TGTGCCAGCAGCGTTAGTACAGGGGGCGGAACCGGGGAGCTGTTTTTT
CASSVSTGGGTGELFF
>TRBD2|TRBJ2-1|many|TRBV3-1
TGTGCCAGCAGCCCCGAGCTAGCGGGAGCGACTTTCGTTTACAATGAGCAGTTCTTC
CASSPELAGATFVYNEQFF
>TRBD1|TRBJ1-5|many|TRBV2
TGTGCCAGCAGTGATAAAGCAGGGGGCAGAAGCAATCAGCCCCAGCATTTT
CASSDKAGGRSNQPQHF
>-|TRBJ1-3|-|TRBV6-1
TGTGCCAGCCGTAGAGGCTTCGGGACCTCTGGAAACACCATATATTTT
CASRRGFGTSGNTIYF
>-|TRBJ2-3|many|TRBV27
TGTGCCAGCAGCCGCCCGCCCGGAACCACAGATACGCAGTATTTT
CASSRPPGTTDTQYF
>-|TRBJ2-2|few|TRBV27
TGTGCCAGCAGGGCCAACCTCAACTCCGGGGAGCTGTTTTTT
CASRANLNSGELFF
>-|TRBJ2-2|-|TRBV27
TGTGCCAGCAGTTTCATTAGCGAGAGCGCCGGGGAGCTGTTTTTT
CASSFISESAGELFF
>TRBD2|TRBJ2-1|-|TRBV12-3/TRBV12-4
TGTGCCAGCAGAGATATAGCGGGTTTAGACAATGAGCAGTTCTTC
CASRDIAGLDNEQFF
>TRBD1|TRBJ1-2|few|TRBV28
TGTGCCAGCAGTTTATATCCCCGTTATCCCGACAGGGTAAAGGGCTACACCTTC
CASSLYPRYPDRVKGYTF
>-|TRBJ2-3|few|TRBV27
TGTGCCAGCAGTTTGAGCCGGGAGCCCACAGATACGCAGTATTTT
CASSLSREPTDTQYF
>TRBD2|TRBJ2-1|-|TRBV19
TGTGCCAGTAGCTTTATAAGCGGGAGCGGGAATGAGCAGTTCTTC
CASSFISGSGNEQFF
>-|TRBJ2-7|many|TRBV30
TGTGCCTGGAGTAGTAGATACCAAGAGCAGTACTTC
CAWSSRYQEQYF
>-|TRBJ2-3|few|TRBV6-1
TGTGCCAGCAGTGAGACGGGAGAGGCAGATACGCAGTATTTT
CASSETGEADTQYF
>TRBD2|TRBJ2-7|few|TRBV4-3
TGCGCCAGCAGCCAAGATTTAGGACTAGCGGGCCTCCACGAGCAGTACTTC
CASSQDLGLAGLHEQYF
>TRBD1|TRBJ2-7|-|TRBV19
TGTGCCAGTAGTCTGGGACAGCAGCAGTACTTC
CASSLGQQQYF
>-|TRBJ1-1|few|TRBV27
TGTGCCAGCAGCCAGGGTTTGGGTAACACTGAAGCTTTCTTT
CASSQGLGNTEAFF
>-|TRBJ2-1|many|TRBV7-2
TGTGCCAGCCTCCTCGAGGGGGCGGGATGGAATGAGCAGTTCTTC
CASLLEGAGWNEQFF
>TRBD2|TRBJ2-7|many|TRBV7-6
TGTGCCAGCAGCTTAGGCAAAGAAGCGGGAGTGTGGGAGCAGTACTTC
CASSLGKEAGVWEQYF
>TRBD1|TRBJ2-2|-|TRBV6-2/TRBV6-3
TGTGCCAGCAGCCGGACAGGGAGCGGCACCGGGGAGCTGTTTTTT
CASSRTGSGTGELFF
>-|TRBJ2-7|-|TRBV29-1
TGCAGCGCCGGGGGTGGTCACGAGCAGTACTTC
CSAGGGHEQYF
>TRBD2|TRBJ2-5|many|TRBV18
TGTGCCAGCTCACCAAGACTAGCGGGAGAAGAGACCCAGTACTTC
CASSPRLAGEETQYF
>TRBD1|TRBJ2-5|-|TRBV20-1
TGCAGTGCTAGAGGGGGGGCGGACAGGGGGTACTTC
CSARGGADRGYF
>TRBD1|TRBJ1-2|few|TRBV4-2
TGTGCCAGCAGCCAAGAAGGACAGGGCCCCTATGGCTACACCTTC
CASSQEGQGPYGYTF
>TRBD1|TRBJ2-7|many|TRBV12-3/TRBV12-4
TGTGCCAGCAGCGGGACAGGGGAGGGCTACGAGCAGTACTTC
CASSGTGEGYEQYF
>TRBD2|TRBJ2-5|many|TRBV20-1
TGCAGTGCGCGACTAGCGGGAGTGGAGACCCAGTACTTC
CSARLAGVETQYF
>TRBD2|TRBJ2-1|few|TRBV13
TGTGCCAGCAGCGCCCGGGAGGGGCAGTTCTTC
CASSAREGQFF
>-|TRBJ2-1|many|TRBV13
TGTGCCAGCAGCTCCCCCGCGTCTTCGGCCTACAATGAGCAGTTCTTC
CASSSPASSAYNEQFF
>TRBD1|TRBJ2-1|-|TRBV3-1
TGTGCCAGCAGCCAGCGACAGGGGTACAATGAGCAGTTCTTC
CASSQRQGYNEQFF
>TRBD1|TRBJ2-5|many|TRBV5-6
TGTGCCAGCAACCTCCCGGGACAGGGAGAAGAGACCCAGTACTTC
CASNLPGQGEETQYF
>-|TRBJ2-5|many|TRBV3-1
TGTGCCAGCAGCCAAGCTGGCGGCCCCCGGACCCAGTACTTC
CASSQAGGPRTQYF
>-|TRBJ2-2|few|TRBV28
TGTGCCAGCAGTCCGCAACTGATCACCGGGGAGCTGTTTTTT
CASSPQLITGELFF
>TRBD2|TRBJ2-3|many|TRBV11-2
TGTGCCAGCAGCCAAAAGGGGGAGCGACTAGCGGGACCCACAGATACGCAGTATTTT
CASSQKGERLAGPTDTQYF
>TRBD2|TRBJ2-5|few|TRBV19
TGTGCCAGTAGAAGGACTAGCTCATCCCAAGAGACCCAGTACTTC
CASRRTSSSQETQYF
>-|TRBJ1-2|many|TRBV30
TGTGCCTGGATGTCAGGGACTGGCTACACCTTC
CAWMSGTGYTF
>TRBD1|TRBJ2-7|few|TRBV28
TGTGCCAGCATTCAACAGGGGCCGATCTACGAGCAGTACTTC
CASIQQGPIYEQYF
>-|TRBJ2-4|many|TRBV20-1
TGCAGTGCTAGGCACACCATGGACATTCAGTACTTC
CSARHTMDIQYF
>TRBD2|TRBJ2-1|many|TRBV20-1
TGCAGTGCGGGGACTAGCGGGAGTTGGGAGCAGTTCTTC
CSAGTSGSWEQFF